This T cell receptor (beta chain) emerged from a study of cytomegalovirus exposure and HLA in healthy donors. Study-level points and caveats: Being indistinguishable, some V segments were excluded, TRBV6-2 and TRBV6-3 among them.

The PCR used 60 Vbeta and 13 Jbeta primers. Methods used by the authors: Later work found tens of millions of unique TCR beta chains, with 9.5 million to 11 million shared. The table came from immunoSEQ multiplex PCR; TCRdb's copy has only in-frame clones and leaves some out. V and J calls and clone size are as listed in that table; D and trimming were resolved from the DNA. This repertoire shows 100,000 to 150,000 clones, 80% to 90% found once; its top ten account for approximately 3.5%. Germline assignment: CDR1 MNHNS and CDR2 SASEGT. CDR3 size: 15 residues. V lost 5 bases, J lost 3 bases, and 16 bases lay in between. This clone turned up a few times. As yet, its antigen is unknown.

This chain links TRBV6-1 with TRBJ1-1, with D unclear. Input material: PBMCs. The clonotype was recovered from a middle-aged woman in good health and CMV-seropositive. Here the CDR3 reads CASSPSGPHHTEAFF. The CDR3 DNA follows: TGTGCCAGCAGTCCGTCCGGTCCCCACCACACTGAAGCTTTCTTT.